A single sample is the source of the 29 T cell receptor beta chains below, sequenced in a study of blood T cell repertoires in COVID-19. Measured with immunoSEQ multiplex PCR; TCRdb has only the in-frame clones, and not every one. The sample lists roughly 200,000 clones, roughly 88% occurring once. The sample taken for sequencing was peripheral blood. Receptors were obtained from a man in his sixties with acute or convalescent COVID-19.

A single count supports this clone. V usage is TRBV2 and J usage is TRBJ2-1; 9 bases line up with TRBD2. V trimming: 4 bases; J trimming: 9 bases; junction bases outside the gene matches: 1. This CDR3 comprises 12 residues. The germline V gene has CDR1 SNHLY and CDR2 FYNNEI. CDR3 in amino acids: CASSGTSVEQFF. The CDR3 DNA reads TGTGCCAGCAGTGGGACTAGCGTTGAGCAGTTCTTC.

The rearrangement uses TRBV28 and TRBJ1-2; 9 bases agree with TRBD1. V was pared by 6 bases and J by 6 bases, with 5 bases of the junction left unmatched. This CDR3 spans 13 amino acids. CDR1 and CDR2 from the germline V gene are MDHEN and SYDVKM. CDR3 residues: CASRRTGENGYTF. CDR3 coding DNA: TGTGCCAGCAGAAGGACAGGGGAAAATGGCTACACCTTC.

In its sample, this clone was seen once. This chain connects TRBV9 to TRBJ1-4; the match to TRBD1 covers 7 bases. This CDR3 has 18 amino acids. The V and J ends lost 4 bases and 3 bases, in that order; junction bases with no gene match: 15. Germline values: CDR1 SGDLS, CDR2 YYNGEE. Here the CDR3 reads CASSPRQGPGVSNEKLFF. The CDR3 DNA reads as TGTGCCAGCAGCCCCAGACAGGGACCGGGGGTGTCTAATGAAAAACTGTTTTTT.

The chain joins TRBV30 to TRBJ1-2, with D uncertain. The CDR3 extends over 13 amino acids. The germline V gene encodes CDR1 GTSNPN and CDR2 SVGIG (reference sequence). V was trimmed by 2 bases and J by 8 bases, leaving 15 bases between them. CDR3 sequence: CAWSLPGRRGYTF. The CDR3 DNA is TGTGCCTGGAGTCTCCCTGGCCGGAGGGGCTACACCTTC.

V gene TRBV9 combines with J gene TRBJ2-1; no definite D call. V was shortened by 0 bases and J by 8 bases, with 6 bases between the two germline ends. The CDR3 runs to 12 residues. Germline V gene lookup returns CDR1 SGDLS and CDR2 YYNGEE. The DNA for the CDR3 is TGTGCCAGCAGCGTAGGGGCCGATGAGCAGTTCTTC. Translation gives CASSVGADEQFF.

The chain couples TRBV5-1 to TRBJ2-7; possibly TRBD2 for D (7 bases). Germline CDR1 is SGHRS and CDR2 is YFSETQ. This CDR3 is built from 15 residues. Trimming took 4 bases from V and 2 from J, leaving 16 bases between them. The CDR3 sequence is CASSGGASSAYEQYF. CDR3 DNA: TGCGCCAGCAGCGGGGGGGCTAGCTCGGCCTACGAGCAGTACTTC.

The chain recombines TRBV14 with TRBJ2-3, with 8 bases identical to TRBD2. Germline V CDR1 and CDR2: SGHDN, FVKESK. The CDR3 spans 15 residues. The trim removed 1 base at V and 5 bases at J, leaving 5 bases unmatched. CDR3 in amino acids: CASSQAGLEVDTQYF. CDR3 nucleotides: TGTGCCAGCAGCCAAGCGGGACTAGAGGTAGATACGCAGTATTTT.

The chain uses TRBV28 and TRBJ2-7; D is unresolved. The V end lost 5 bases, the J end lost 6 bases, and 8 bases lay between the germline ends. CDR3 size: 11 residues. Germline CDR1 and CDR2: MDHEN and SYDVKM. For the CDR3, the DNA is TGTGCCAGCAGTGCCCCGGTCGAGCAGTACTTC. It specifies CASSAPVEQYF.

This clone was recorded once. The chain is built from TRBV12-5 and TRBJ2-1; D unresolved. This CDR3 is 16 amino acids long. Trimming shortened V by 0 bases and J by 1 base, and 10 bases separated the two germline ends. Germline CDR1 reads LGHNT; CDR2 reads FRNRAP. CDR3 bases: TGTGCTAGTGGTTTGGTAATAACCGGGTCCTACAATGAGCAGTTCTTC. This sequence encodes CASGLVITGSYNEQFF.

The rearrangement joins TRBV7-3 to TRBJ2-3; 7 bases match TRBD2. CDR3 length equals 16 residues. Germline V gene lookup returns CDR1 SGHTA and CDR2 FQGTGA. V was pared by 2 bases and J by 0 bases, with 5 bases of the junction left unmatched. DNA of the CDR3: TGTGCCAGCAGCTTAGATAGCGGGCCTAGCACAGATACGCAGTATTTT. It translates to CASSLDSGPSTDTQYF.

V and J are TRBV7-2 and TRBJ1-6; 8 nucleotides agree with TRBD1. Germline CDR1 reads SGHTA; CDR2 reads FQGNSA. The J segment lost 10 bases and the V segment lost 5 bases, leaving 10 bases of the junction unmatched. This CDR3 comprises 15 residues. In nucleotides, the CDR3 is TGTGCCAGCAGCATACTAACAGGGGGAGGCTCACCCCTCCACTTT. It translates to CASSILTGGGSPLHF.

The V gene is TRBV20-1, the J gene TRBJ2-1; 14 bases line up with TRBD2. V was clipped by 3 bases and J by 7 bases; unmatched bases: 5. The germline gives CDR1 DFQATT, CDR2 SNEGSKA (reference sequence). This CDR3 comprises 15 residues. The DNA of the CDR3 is TGCAGTGCTAGTTCGGGGACTAGCGGGAGTAATGAGCAGTTCTTC. This sequence encodes CSASSGTSGSNEQFF.

The chain uses TRBV7-8 and TRBJ2-5; D gene unclear. CDR1 is SGHVS and CDR2 is FQNEAQ in the germline V gene. This CDR3 is built from 12 residues. The V end was cut by 5 bases, the J end by 4 bases, with 8 bases between. DNA for the CDR3: TGTGCCAGCAGCCCCCACGGAGAGACCCAGTACTTC. It is translated as CASSPHGETQYF.

The CDR3 DNA reads as TGCGCCAGCAGCTCGGGAGCGGGAGGGTACCAAGAGACCCAGTACTTC. This sequence encodes CASSSGAGGYQETQYF. The rearrangement joins TRBV5-1 to TRBJ2-5, with 10 positions matching TRBD2. After removal of 3 bases from V and 0 bases from J, the junction contained 5 bases not matched to a gene. The germline CDR1 and CDR2 sequences are SGHRS and YFSETQ. The CDR3 totals 16 residues.

The J gene is TRBJ1-3, the V gene TRBV9; 7 nucleotides align to TRBD1. Germline assignment: CDR1 SGDLS and CDR2 YYNGEE. The CDR3 runs to 16 residues. Trimming took 0 bases from V and 4 from J; bases not matched to a gene: 7. CDR3 residues: CASSVGSGTAGNTIYF. DNA for the CDR3: TGTGCCAGCAGCGTAGGGTCCGGGACAGCAGGAAACACCATATATTTT. The full variable domain, rest sourced from reference TRBV9 and TRBJ1-3, is DSGVTQTPKHLITATGQRVTLRCSPRSGDLSVYWYQQSLDQGLQFLIQYYNGEERAKGNILERFSAQQFPDLHSELNLSSLELGDSALYFCASSVGSGTAGNTIYFGEGSWLTVV.

The chain uses TRBV29-1 and TRBJ1-5; TRBD1 matches at 9 bases. Losses at the gene ends were 7 bases for V and 2 bases for J; bases not matched to a gene: 3. Per germline, CDR1 SQVTM and CDR2 ANQGSEA. This CDR3 contains 13 residues. As DNA, the CDR3 is TGCAGCGCTACAGGGGGCGGCAATCAGCCCCAGCATTTT. It yields the protein CSATGGGNQPQHF.

V gene TRBV6-5 combines with J gene TRBJ1-1, with 8 nucleotides matching TRBD1. The CDR3 runs to 16 residues. Germline CDR1 reads MNHEY; CDR2 reads SVGAGI. V was clipped by 1 base and J by 1 base; unmatched bases: 5. This CDR3 reads CASSYFAGGWNTEAFF. The DNA for the CDR3 is TGTGCCAGCAGTTACTTTGCAGGGGGCTGGAACACTGAAGCTTTCTTT.

This chain uses TRBV7-2 with TRBJ1-1; D remains ambiguous. The CDR3 runs 16 residues. The germline V gene encodes CDR1 SGHTA and CDR2 FQGNSA. The V gene lost 1 base and the J gene lost 5 bases, with 17 bases spanning the gap. The CDR3 here is CASSLVGVGAGTEAFF. The CDR3 region has the DNA TGTGCCAGCAGCTTAGTCGGTGTGGGCGCGGGGACTGAAGCTTTCTTT.

The V and J genes are TRBV3-1 (or the pseudogene TRBV3-2) and TRBJ1-1; perhaps TRBD1 as D (5 bases). CDR1 is LGHDT and CDR2 is YNNKEL in the germline V gene (reference sequence). The CDR3 has 14 amino acids. V was clipped by 4 bases and J by 1 base, with 10 bases between them. The CDR3 nucleotides read TGTGCCAGCAGCCGGGACTGGCAGAACACTGAAGCTTTCTTT. Its translation is CASSRDWQNTEAFF.

The chain links TRBV7-3 to TRBJ2-1; 8 nucleotides agree with TRBD1. The V gene's germline CDR1 is SGHTA and CDR2 FQGTGA. With 5 bases clipped from V and 10 bases from J, the junction kept 10 bases outside the gene matches. The CDR3 has 14 amino acids. The CDR3 bases are TGTGCCAGCAGCGTCGGGACAGGTAGGAGGGAGCAGTTCTTC. Amino acid sequence: CASSVGTGRREQFF.

V is TRBV6-6 and J is TRBJ1-3, with 7 positions matching TRBD1. The CDR3 loop spans 16 amino acids. V shed 6 bases and J 0 bases; nucleotides not matched to a gene: 8. Germline values: CDR1 MNHNY, CDR2 SVGAGI (reference sequence). This chain's CDR3 is CASRAGQSYSGNTIYF. The CDR3, as DNA: TGTGCCAGCAGGGCGGGACAGTCTTACTCTGGAAACACCATATATTTT.

The CDR3 DNA follows: TGTGCCAGCACCCTTGGACAGAGTCCTGAAGCTTTCTTT. Residues: CASTLGQSPEAFF. The chain carries TRBV11-2 and TRBJ1-1; a weak D match, TRBD1 (6 bases). V gave up 7 bases and J gave up 6 bases, with 15 bases separating them. CDR3 length: 13 residues. The germline V gene encodes CDR1 SGHAT and CDR2 FQNNGV.

The gene calls are TRBV30 and TRBJ1-1; no firm D call. The CDR3 sequence is 14 residues long. V was trimmed by 2 bases and J by 6 bases, leaving 16 bases between them. CDR1 is GTSNPN and CDR2 is SVGIG in the germline V gene (reference sequence). The CDR3, as DNA: TGTGCCTGGAGTCAAACCCCCCCGGGGTCTGAAGCTTTCTTT. Its protein is CAWSQTPPGSEAFF.

The CDR3: CASSQAPGLTHEQYF. The CDR3 DNA is TGTGCCAGCAGCCAAGCTCCGGGACTCACGCACGAGCAGTACTTC. This chain links TRBV3-1 (or the pseudogene TRBV3-2) with TRBJ2-7; maybe TRBD2 (6 bases). Per the germline V gene, CDR1 is LGHDT and CDR2 is YNNKEL (reference sequence). The CDR3 consists of 15 residues. V was shortened by 1 base and J by 5 bases, with 15 bases between the two germline ends.

The chain combines TRBV28 with TRBJ1-1; 10 bases match TRBD1. The trim removed 3 bases at V and 5 bases at J, leaving 3 bases unmatched. The CDR3 has 14 residues. Germline CDR1 is MDHEN and CDR2 is SYDVKM. CDR3 DNA sequence: TGTGCCAGCAGTTTGGGACAGGGGAGGACTGAAGCTTTCTTT. This gives the protein CASSLGQGRTEAFF.

V and J are TRBV7-2 and TRBJ2-2; 8 bases match TRBD2. The J segment lost 0 bases and the V segment lost 5 bases, leaving 5 bases of the junction unmatched. The CDR3 sequence is 16 residues long. Germline loops: CDR1 SGHTA, CDR2 FQGNSA. CDR3 bases: TGTGCCAGCAGCCTCCGACTAGCGCCGAACACCGGGGAGCTGTTTTTT. As protein: CASSLRLAPNTGELFF. The whole variable domain, filled in from reference TRBV7-2 and TRBJ2-2, reads GAGVSQSPSNKVTEKGKDVELRCDPISGHTALYWYRQSLGQGLEFLIYFQGNSAPDKSGLPSDRFSAERTGGSVSTLTIQRTQQEDSAVYLCASSLRLAPNTGELFFGEGSRLTVL.

The count of this clone is one. The rearrangement links TRBV7-8 to TRBJ1-1; 7 positions agree with TRBD1. Germline CDR1 reads SGHVS; CDR2 reads FQNEAQ. The CDR3 has 16 residues. V lost 5 bases to trimming and J lost 1 base; unmatched junction nucleotides: 10. The CDR3 bases are TGTGCCAGCAGCCCGCGTAGGGGGCGGGAGAACACTGAAGCTTTCTTT. Protein: CASSPRRGRENTEAFF.

The CDR3 loop reads CSASTGQGRSQPQHF. The CDR3 DNA reads TGCAGTGCTAGTACTGGACAGGGGAGATCTCAGCCCCAGCATTTT. The chain combines TRBV20-1 with TRBJ1-5; 9 bases agree with TRBD1. With V trimmed by 3 bases and J by 6 bases, 9 bases remained unmatched. The CDR3 has 15 amino acids. From germline, CDR1 is DFQATT and CDR2 SNEGSKA (reference sequence).

CDR3 region: CASSLARGWGSYEQYF. CDR3 bases: TGTGCCAGCAGCTTAGCGCGGGGATGGGGGTCCTACGAGCAGTACTTC. The chain couples TRBV7-2 to TRBJ2-7, with a weak D call TRBD2 (6 bases). The CDR3 totals 16 residues. Trimming left V 0 bases short and J 1 base short, with 13 bases between. Germline CDR1 reads SGHTA; CDR2 reads FQGNSA.